This TCR beta chain appears in the sequencing data of a study of response to subunit inactivated influenza vaccine. TCRdb used MiXCR to reprocess the RT-PCR reads, holding one entry per CDR3 protein. The sample has approximately 700,000 distinct CDR3 sequences, around 13% seen once. The CDR3 contains 15 residues. Germline CDR1 is LNHNV and CDR2 is YYDKDF (reference sequence). V lost 1 base and J lost 9, with 16 bases in between. The genes are TRBV15 and TRBJ2-1, with D tentatively TRBD2 (6 bases). This specimen consisted of PBMCs from blood, obtained less than 15 days before vaccination. The TCR comes from a man in his fifties or sixties who received an inactivated influenza vaccine. CDR3 sequence reads: CATSRGDGGFGEQFF. CDR3 nucleotide sequence: TGTGCCACCAGCAGAGGGGACGGGGGTTTCGGTGAGCAGTTCTTC.